This TCR beta chain was captured in a study of patients and donors after allogeneic stem cell transplantation. MiXCR, applied by TCRdb to the RT-PCR reads, yields one record per CDR3 protein. Of roughly 960,000 distinct CDR3 sequences in the sample, more than 15% were seen once. Germline values: CDR1 KGHDR, CDR2 SFDVKD. The CDR3 loop spans 14 amino acids. After removal of 8 bases from V and 5 bases from J, the junction contained 7 bases not matched to a gene. What was sequenced was blood, either unsorted or a sorted T cell fraction (not recorded which). The chain is built from TRBV24-1 and TRBJ2-1; 8 bases are a match to TRBD2. This clonotype was sampled from a human donor who was either an allogeneic HSCT recipient or a stem cell or donor lymphocyte infusion donor (not recorded which). It is not recorded whose cells these are; they may come from a transplant donor. The CDR3 region has the DNA TGTGCCACCACAGACGGGACTAGTCACAATGAGCAGTTCTTC. Translated, it gives CATTDGTSHNEQFF.